This T cell receptor beta chain was captured by sequencing in a study of shared clonotypes between healthy human individuals. The count of this clone is one. The sample carries other DNA sequences with the same CDR3. Terminally differentiated effector memory CD45RA+ cells were excluded from the naive CD8 cells, which were CD45RO-negative and positively selected for CCR7. Trimming cost V 5 bases and J 1 base; bases outside gene matches: 5. The CDR3 is made up of 15 amino acids. Germline CDR1 SGDLS, CDR2 YYNGEE. The test was conducted at deep level. Profiled with immunoSEQ multiplex PCR; TCRdb holds only in-frame clones, not every one. The sample includes about 2.1 million clones, 90% to 95% of them seen just once.

The source is a man aged 18 to 35 in good health. Some clones in this sample may be carry-over from other donors' samples. This chain uses TRBV9 with TRBJ2-2; 7 bases are shared with TRBD1. Specimen: naive CD8+ T cells from PBMCs. CDR3 amino acids: CASSTRQGNTGELFF. The CDR3 DNA reads TGTGCCAGCAGTACTCGACAGGGGAACACCGGGGAGCTGTTTTTT.